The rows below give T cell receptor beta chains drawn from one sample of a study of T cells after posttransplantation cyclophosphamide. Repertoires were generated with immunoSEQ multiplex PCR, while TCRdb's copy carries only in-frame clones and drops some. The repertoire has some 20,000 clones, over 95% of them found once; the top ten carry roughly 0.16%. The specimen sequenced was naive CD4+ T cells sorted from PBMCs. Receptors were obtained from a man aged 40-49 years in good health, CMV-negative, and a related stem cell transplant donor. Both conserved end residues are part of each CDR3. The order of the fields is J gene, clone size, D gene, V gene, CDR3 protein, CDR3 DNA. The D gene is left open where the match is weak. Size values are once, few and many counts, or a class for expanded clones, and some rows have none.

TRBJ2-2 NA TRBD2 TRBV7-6 CASSGGSGRSIGELFF TGTGCCAGCAGCGGGGGTAGCGGGAGATCAATCGGGGAGCTGTTTTTT
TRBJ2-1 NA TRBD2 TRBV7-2 CASSDYTLAGGGNEQFF TGTGCCAGCAGCGACTACACACTAGCGGGGGGTGGTAATGAGCAGTTCTTC
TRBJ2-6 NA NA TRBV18 CASSPQKQGPAFAGANVLTF TGTGCCAGCTCACCACAAAAACAGGGACCCGCTTTCGCTGGGGCCAACGTCCTGACTTTC
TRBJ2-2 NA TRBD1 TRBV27 CASTLGTGLGGNTGELFF TGTGCCAGCACACTCGGGACAGGCCTGGGTGGGAACACCGGGGAGCTGTTTTTT
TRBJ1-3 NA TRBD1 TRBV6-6 CASSLGQPESGNTIYF TGTGCCAGCAGCTTGGGACAGCCCGAGTCCGGAAACACCATATATTTT
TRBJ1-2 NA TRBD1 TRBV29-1 CSVEGTGGNYGYTF TGCAGCGTAGAGGGGACAGGGGGGAACTATGGCTACACCTTC
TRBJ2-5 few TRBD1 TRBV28 CASSLSWDRGVETQYF TGTGCCAGCAGTTTAAGTTGGGACAGGGGTGTAGAGACCCAGTACTTC
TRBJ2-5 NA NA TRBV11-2 CASSLGQQETQYF TGTGCCAGCAGCTTAGGGCAGCAAGAGACCCAGTACTTC
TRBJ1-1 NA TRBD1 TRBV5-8 CASGDRGRRTEAFF TGTGCCAGCGGCGACAGGGGGCGGAGGACTGAAGCTTTCTTT
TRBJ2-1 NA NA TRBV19 CASSIGQMNEQFF TGTGCCAGTAGTATAGGCCAGATGAATGAGCAGTTCTTC
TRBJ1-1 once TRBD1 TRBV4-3 CASSHTGGYTEAFF TGCGCCAGCAGCCATACAGGGGGCTACACTGAAGCTTTCTTT
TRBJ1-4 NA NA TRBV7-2 CASSLMSGNEKLFF TGTGCCAGCAGCTTAATGTCGGGAAATGAAAAACTGTTTTTT
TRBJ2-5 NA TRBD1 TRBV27 CASSLSSDRRETQYF TGTGCCAGCAGTTTAAGCTCGGACAGGAGGGAGACCCAGTACTTC
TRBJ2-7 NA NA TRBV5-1 CASSIQGPSYEQYF TGCGCCAGCAGCATACAGGGTCCCTCTTACGAGCAGTACTTC
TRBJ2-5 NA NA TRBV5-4 CASSLPGETQYF TGTGCCAGCAGCTTGCCCGGAGAGACCCAGTACTTC
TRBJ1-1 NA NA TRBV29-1 CSVGSGNTEAFF TGCAGCGTTGGGTCAGGCAACACTGAAGCTTTCTTT
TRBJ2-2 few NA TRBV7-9 CASRVGVDTGELFF TGTGCCAGCAGGGTAGGGGTGGACACCGGGGAGCTGTTTTTT
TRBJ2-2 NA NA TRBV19 CASSVSGSKNGELFF TGTGCCAGTAGTGTTTCCGGGAGTAAGAACGGGGAGCTGTTTTTT
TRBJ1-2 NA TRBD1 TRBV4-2 CASSPRLGQGNYGYTF TGTGCCAGCAGCCCAAGGTTAGGACAGGGAAACTATGGCTACACCTTC
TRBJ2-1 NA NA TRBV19 CASSGSSYNEQFF TGTGCCAGTAGCGGGAGCTCCTACAATGAGCAGTTCTTC
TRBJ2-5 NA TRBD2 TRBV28 CASSRAGGPGETQYF TGTGCCAGCAGTAGAGCGGGAGGGCCGGGAGAGACCCAGTACTTC
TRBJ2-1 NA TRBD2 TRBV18 CASSPVAGGGNEQFF TGTGCCAGCTCACCGGTAGCGGGAGGAGGCAATGAGCAGTTCTTC
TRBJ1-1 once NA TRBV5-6 CASSLALLNTEAFF TGTGCCAGCAGCTTGGCACTACTGAACACTGAAGCTTTCTTT
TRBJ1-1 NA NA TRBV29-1 CSVEAQMNTEAFF TGCAGCGTTGAAGCACAAATGAACACTGAAGCTTTCTTT
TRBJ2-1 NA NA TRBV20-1 CSPAGANEQFF TGCAGCCCCGCGGGGGCAAATGAGCAGTTCTTC
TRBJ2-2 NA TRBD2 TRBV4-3 CASSQGTSGSWTGELFF TGCGCCAGCAGCCAGGGTACTAGCGGGAGTTGGACCGGGGAGCTGTTTTTT
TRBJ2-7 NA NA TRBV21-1 CASSKKGGGASLTYEQYF TGTGCCAGCAGCAAAAAGGGTGGGGGGGCATCTCTTACCTACGAGCAGTACTTC
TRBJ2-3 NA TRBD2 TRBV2 CASSPLAGGEDTQYF TGTGCCAGCAGTCCCCTAGCGGGAGGAGAGGATACGCAGTATTTT
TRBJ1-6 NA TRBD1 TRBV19 CASSRTGDNSPLHF TGTGCCAGTAGCCGGACAGGGGACAATTCACCCCTCCACTTT
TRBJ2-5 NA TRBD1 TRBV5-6 CASSVTGGGETQYF TGTGCCAGCAGCGTTACAGGGGGCGGCGAGACCCAGTACTTC
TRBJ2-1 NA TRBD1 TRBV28 CASSYDRGGYNEQFF TGTGCCAGCAGTTACGACAGGGGAGGCTACAATGAGCAGTTCTTC
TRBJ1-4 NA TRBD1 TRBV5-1 CASSLAVGGQGNEKLFF TGCGCCAGCAGCTTGGCTGTGGGGGGACAGGGGAATGAAAAACTGTTTTTT
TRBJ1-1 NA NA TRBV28 CASSPLLGGMNTEAFF TGTGCCAGCAGTCCGCTCTTAGGAGGGATGAACACTGAAGCTTTCTTT
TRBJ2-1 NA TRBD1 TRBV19 CASSMGTVFNEQFF TGTGCCAGTAGTATGGGGACAGTATTCAATGAGCAGTTCTTC
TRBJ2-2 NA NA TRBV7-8 CASSSGLSNTGELFF TGTGCCAGCAGCTCGGGACTGTCGAACACCGGGGAGCTGTTTTTT
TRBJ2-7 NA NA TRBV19 CASSIQGTYEQYF TGTGCCAGTAGTATACAGGGAACCTACGAGCAGTACTTC
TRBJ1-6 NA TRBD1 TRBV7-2 CASSSHRGRGSPLHF TGTGCCAGCAGCTCCCACAGGGGGCGAGGGTCACCCCTCCACTTT
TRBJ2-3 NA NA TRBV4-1 CASSQVLRALDTQYF TGCGCCAGCAGCCAAGTCCTACGCGCTTTGGATACGCAGTATTTT
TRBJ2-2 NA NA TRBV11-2 CASSLRYRVAGELFF TGTGCCAGCAGCTTACGGTACAGGGTCGCCGGGGAGCTGTTTTTT
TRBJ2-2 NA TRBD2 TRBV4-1 CASSQGTLAGGPVAGELFF TGCGCCAGCAGCCAAGGCACACTAGCGGGAGGGCCCGTGGCCGGGGAGCTGTTTTTT
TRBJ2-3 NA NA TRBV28 CVTFATGTDTQYF TGTGTCACTTTCGCCACAGGCACAGATACGCAGTATTTT
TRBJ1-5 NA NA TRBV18 CASSLGQQDNQPQHF TGTGCCAGTTCTCTTGGACAGCAAGACAATCAGCCCCAGCATTTT
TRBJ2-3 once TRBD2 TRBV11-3 CASSFSGTSGTDTQYF TGTGCCAGCAGCTTTTCCGGGACTAGCGGGACAGATACGCAGTATTTT
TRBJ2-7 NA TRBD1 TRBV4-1 CASSQGRLGTGGDEQYF TGCGCCAGCAGCCAAGGACGACTTGGGACAGGGGGGGACGAGCAGTACTTC
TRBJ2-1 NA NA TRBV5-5 CASSLGGRRNEQFF TGTGCCAGCAGCTTGGGCGGGCGTCGCAATGAGCAGTTCTTC
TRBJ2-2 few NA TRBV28 CASDGRVFGGGELFF TGTGCCAGCGACGGGAGAGTGTTTGGTGGCGGGGAGCTGTTTTTT
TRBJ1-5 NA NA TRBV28 CATARGREYQPQHF TGTGCCACCGCAAGGGGCAGAGAGTATCAGCCCCAGCATTTT
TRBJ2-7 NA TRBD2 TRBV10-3 CAISESQQRGYEQYF TGTGCCATCAGTGAGTCGCAGCAGCGGGGCTACGAGCAGTACTTC
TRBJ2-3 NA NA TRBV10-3 CAISEPGSTDTQYF TGTGCCATCAGTGAGCCGGGATCCACAGATACGCAGTATTTT
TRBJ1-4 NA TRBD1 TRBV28 CASRPDRDQLFF TGTGCCAGTCGACCGGACAGGGATCAACTGTTTTTT
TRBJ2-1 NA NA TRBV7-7 CASSLDNYNEQFF TGTGCCAGCAGCTTAGACAACTACAATGAGCAGTTCTTC
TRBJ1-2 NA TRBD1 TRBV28 CASERTGGRGYTF TGTGCCAGCGAACGGACAGGAGGTCGTGGCTACACCTTC
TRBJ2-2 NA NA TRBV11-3 CASSLGFRANTGELFF TGTGCCAGCAGCTTAGGGTTTCGGGCGAACACCGGGGAGCTGTTTTTT
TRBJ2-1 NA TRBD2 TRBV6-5 CASTSGAQVGGEQFF TGTGCCAGCACTAGCGGTGCACAGGTCGGAGGTGAGCAGTTCTTC
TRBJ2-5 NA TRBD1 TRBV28 CASTLTGAGKTQYF TGTGCCAGCACCTTGACAGGGGCCGGAAAGACCCAGTACTTC
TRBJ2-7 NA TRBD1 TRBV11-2 CASSKGQGNEQYF TGTGCCAGCAGTAAAGGACAGGGGAACGAGCAGTACTTC
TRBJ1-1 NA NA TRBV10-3 CAIGGVRDTEAFF TGTGCCATCGGGGGGGTACGTGACACTGAAGCTTTCTTT
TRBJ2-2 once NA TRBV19 CASSSGAMNTGELFF TGTGCCAGTAGTAGTGGAGCTATGAACACCGGGGAGCTGTTTTTT